The clone carrying this TCR beta chain was counted a few times. Antigen specificity is unknown. Treatment described: randomized to nivolumab then ipilimumab (arm A) or the reverse (arm B). Produced via immunoSEQ multiplex PCR; TCRdb's table is partial and in-frame only. The table lists some 22,000 clones, 27% of them singletons, with approximately 7% in the top ten. The CDR3 contains 17 residues. The V and J ends lost 6 bases and 4 bases, in that order; junction bases with no gene match: 9. Germline lookup yields CDR1 MNHEY and CDR2 SMNVEV (reference sequence). The source of the sample is a study of sequential checkpoint blockade in melanoma. Turning to the study itself: Arm A got nivolumab then ipilimumab; arm B the reverse, 1:1. Twenty-two patients had tumor biopsies before treatment and at week 13. TCRbeta immunosequencing was performed on DNA from 91 pretreatment melanoma tumor samples.

Notes on the study in general: In arm A, pretreatment tumor clonality was associated with response.

This receptor was taken from a human donor with melanoma. Sample: tumor tissue (inferred from file names), taken from a patient given nivolumab and ipilimumab in sequence. The rearrangement uses TRBV27 and TRBJ2-3; 14 bases are shared with TRBD2. CDR3 in DNA: TGTGCCAGCAGCCCCCGGACTAGCGGGAGGAGGTCAGATACGCAGTATTTT. The encoded protein is CASSPRTSGRRSDTQYF.